The clone carrying this T cell receptor (beta chain) showed up many times. This entry is derived from a study of T-cell reconstitution after alpha-beta-depleted transplantation in children. TCRbeta library preparation incorporated unique molecular identifiers. MiXCR, run by TCRdb on the PCR reads, gives a single entry per CDR3 protein. This repertoire shows 600,000 to 700,000 distinct CDR3 sequences, approximately 16% found once; its top ten account for 1.1%. The ends were cut back, 8 bases at V and 7 bases at J, with 20 bases in the middle. Germline V gene data show CDR1 as SNHLY and CDR2 as FYNNEI. The length of the CDR3 is 14 residues.

The chain links TRBV2 to TRBJ1-2; no definite D call. This receptor was taken from a human donor who donated a stem cell graft to a child with acute myeloid leukemia. This specimen consisted of PBMCs from the stem cell graft donor, obtained from the stem cell graft. This chain's CDR3 is CASVIRASGGGYTF. DNA of the CDR3: TGTGCCAGCGTAATCCGGGCCAGCGGCGGTGGCTACACCTTC.